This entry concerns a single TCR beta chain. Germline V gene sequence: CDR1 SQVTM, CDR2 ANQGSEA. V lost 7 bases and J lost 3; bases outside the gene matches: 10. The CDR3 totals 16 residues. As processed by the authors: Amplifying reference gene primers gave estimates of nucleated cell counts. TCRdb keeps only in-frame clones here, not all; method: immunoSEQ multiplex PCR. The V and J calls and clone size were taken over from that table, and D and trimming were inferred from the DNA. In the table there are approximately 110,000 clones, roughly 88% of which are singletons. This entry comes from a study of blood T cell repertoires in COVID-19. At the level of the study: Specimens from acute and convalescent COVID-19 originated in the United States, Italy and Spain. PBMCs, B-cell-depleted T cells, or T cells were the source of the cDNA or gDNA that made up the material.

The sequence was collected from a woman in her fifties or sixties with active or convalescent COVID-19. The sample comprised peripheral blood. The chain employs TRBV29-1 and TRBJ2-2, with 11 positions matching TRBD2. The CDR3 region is CSAVGTSGDHTGELFF. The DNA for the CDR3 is TGCAGCGCCGTCGGGACTAGCGGAGATCACACCGGGGAGCTGTTTTTT.